This paragraph reports one T cell receptor (beta chain). What it binds is not known. The source of the sample is a study of synovial regulatory T cells in juvenile arthritis. Study-wide context: A few patients were therapy-naive; six received methotrexate alone. Findings and limits, study-wide: TCR diversity was lower in inflammation-associated blood Treg cells than in other blood Treg cells. CDR3 overlap with synovial Tregs was higher for iaTregs than other blood Tregs. Across patients, iaTreg TCR repertoires were mostly private, partly shared with synovial Teff and blood CPL.

Germline CDR1 SGHAT, CDR2 FQNNGV. The length of the CDR3 is 15 residues. The coding DNA is unavailable. The data were produced by immunoSEQ multiplex PCR, yet TCRdb's version contains in-frame clones alone and is incomplete. Its listing shows 6,000 or so clones. The sequence was obtained from a donor younger than 30 with juvenile idiopathic arthritis. The specimen sequenced was Treg cells from blood. Subset in this sample: remaining (HLA-DR-negative) circulating blood Treg cells. The chain carries TRBV11-2 and TRBJ2-1. CDR3 sequence: CASSLSGLVFHEQFF. Looking up the rest from reference TRBV11-2 and TRBJ2-1 gives the full variable domain: EAGVAQSPRYKIIEKRQSVAFWCNPISGHATLYWYQQILGQGPKLLIQFQNNGVVDDSQLPKDRFSAERLKGVDSTLKIQPAKLEDSAVYLCASSLSGLVFHEQFFGPGTRLTVL.